One and the same sample provided the 17 T cell receptor beta chains below, sequenced in a study of CDR3 diversity in severe acne. In TCRdb, the PCR reads were re-called with MiXCR into one record per CDR3 protein. The table shows some 90,000 distinct CDR3 sequences, with roughly 52% occurring only once. The sample taken for sequencing was blood. These receptors were obtained from a male donor in good health, serving as a control.

In regard to this clonotype: A much larger clone differs from this one at a single base, so this may be a read error. V gene TRBV5-4 combines with J gene TRBJ2-1; unclear D gene. Looked up from germline, CDR1 is SGHNT and CDR2 is YYREEE (reference sequence). CDR3 length: 15 residues. CDR3 loop: CASSPPVISYDEQFF. The CDR3 DNA reads as TGTGCCAGCAGCCCCCCAGTGATCTCCTACGATGAGCAGTTCTTC.

V usage is TRBV5-1 and J usage is TRBJ1-4; the D gene is possibly TRBD1 (6 bases). Per the germline V gene, CDR1 is SGHRS and CDR2 is YFSETQ. This CDR3 comprises 13 residues. V lost 3 bases and J lost 10, with 13 bases in between. The CDR3 nucleotides are TGCGCCAGCAGCTCGGAGGGGGGGGGAAAACTGTTTTTT. It specifies CASSSEGGGKLFF.

Written as DNA, the CDR3 is TGTGCCAGTAGGCGGCCGGGACAGAACACTGAAGCTTTCTTT. Protein product: CASRRPGQNTEAFF. This chain uses TRBV19 with TRBJ1-1, with D maybe TRBD1 (6 bases). The CDR3 loop spans 14 amino acids. V was pared by 6 bases and J by 1 base, with 12 bases between. Germline V gives CDR1 LNHDA, CDR2 SQIVND (reference sequence).

In this sample, this clonotype turned up many times. A much larger clone is a single base away; this may be a read error. The CDR3 coding sequence is TGTGCCAGCAGTGTCACTCGGACAGCATTCTACGAGCAGTACTTC. Its translation: CASSVTRTAFYEQYF. The chain couples TRBV6-1 to TRBJ2-7, with D possibly being TRBD1 (6 bases). V was pared by 4 bases and J by 3 bases, with 16 bases between. The CDR3 sequence is 15 residues long. Germline lookup yields CDR1 MNHNS and CDR2 SASEGT.

This clonotype occurred a few times. The chain uses TRBV11-3 and TRBJ1-1; D may be TRBD1 (5 bases). CDR1 SGHNT and CDR2 YENEEA come from the germline V gene. The CDR3 length is 14 residues. V dropped 4 bases and J dropped 1 base, with 10 bases sitting between them. In DNA form, the CDR3 reads TGTGCCAGCAGCTCCTCGGGGGAGAACACTGAAGCTTTCTTT. Amino acid sequence: CASSSSGENTEAFF.

This clonotype has at least ten counts. V is TRBV6-6 and J is TRBJ2-7; TRBD1 aligns across 7 bases. CDR1 is MNHNY and CDR2 is SVGAGI in the germline V gene (reference sequence). Losses at the gene ends were 7 bases for V and 6 bases for J; bases not matched to a gene: 6. This CDR3 has 12 amino acids. The CDR3 sequence is CASTLTGPEQYF. CDR3 DNA sequence: TGTGCCAGCACCCTGACAGGGCCCGAGCAGTACTTC.

This clonotype was detected only a few times. V and J are TRBV12-3 or TRBV12-4 and TRBJ1-4; D is unresolved. The V gene lost 5 bases and the J gene lost 10 bases, with 11 bases spanning the gap. This CDR3 contains 12 residues. Here the CDR3 DNA reads TGTGCCAGCAGTCAAGGACTTGTAAAACTGTTTTTT. Protein sequence: CASSQGLVKLFF.

This clonotype was counted many times. The gene calls are TRBV20-1 and TRBJ1-1, with a possible D match to TRBD1 (5 bases). The CDR3 consists of 10 residues. The ends were cut back, 3 bases at V and 7 bases at J, with 6 bases in the middle. Per the germline V gene, CDR1 is DFQATT and CDR2 is SNEGSKA (reference sequence). The CDR3 loop is CSASGGEAFF. CDR3 sequence (DNA): TGCAGTGCTAGTGGGGGTGAAGCTTTCTTT.

The sample holds a few counts of this clonotype. CDR3 amino acids: CASSSFGVRTGDYEQYF. CDR3 DNA sequence: TGTGCCAGCAGTTCCTTCGGAGTAAGGACAGGGGACTACGAGCAGTACTTC. The chain links TRBV28 to TRBJ2-7, with 9 positions matching TRBD1. V trimming: 4 bases; J trimming: 3 bases; junction bases outside the gene matches: 13. The CDR3 is 17 amino acids. Germline V gene sequence: CDR1 MDHEN, CDR2 SYDVKM.

This clonotype was counted at least ten times. V is TRBV11-1 and J is TRBJ2-5, with a possible D match to TRBD2 (7 bases). Trimming stripped 1 base from V and 5 bases from J, with 14 bases between. Looked up from germline, CDR1 is SGHAT and CDR2 is FQDESV (reference sequence). The CDR3 is made up of 15 amino acids. The CDR3 coding sequence is TGTGCCAGCAGCTTAGGTCGGACAGCGGGGGAGACCCAGTACTTC. Protein: CASSLGRTAGETQYF.

This chain links TRBV20-1 with TRBJ2-3, with TRBD2 matching 12 bases. CDR3 length: 15 residues. The V gene's germline CDR1 is DFQATT and CDR2 SNEGSKA (reference sequence). V lost 5 bases, J lost 1 base, and 4 bases stayed unmatched. CDR3 nucleotides: TGCAGTGCTTTATGGACTAGCGGGGGCACAGATACGCAGTATTTT. Its protein is CSALWTSGGTDTQYF.

The chain couples TRBV20-1 to TRBJ1-4; possible D gene TRBD1, 5 bases. In germline, CDR1 is DFQATT, CDR2 SNEGSKA (reference sequence). The CDR3 has 13 amino acids. V lost 5 bases, J lost 6 bases, and 13 bases lay in between. The CDR3 nucleotides read TGCAGTGCTTCCACAGGAGGAGATGAAAAACTGTTTTTT. Its translation: CSASTGGDEKLFF.

The chain couples TRBV29-1 to TRBJ1-3; D is unresolved. The V gene lost 4 bases and the J gene lost 2 bases, with 3 bases spanning the gap. In germline, CDR1 is SQVTM, CDR2 ANQGSEA. The CDR3 sequence is 11 residues long. The CDR3 nucleotides are TGCAGCGTTGTGCCTGGAAACACCATATATTTT. Amino acid sequence: CSVVPGNTIYF. Supplemented by reference TRBV29-1 and TRBJ1-3, the full variable domain reads SAVISQKPSRDICQRGTSLTIQCQVDSQVTMMFWYRQQPGQSLTLIATANQGSEATYESGFVIDKFPISRPNLTFSTLTVSNMSPEDSSIYLCSVVPGNTIYFGEGSWLTVV.

The V gene is TRBV2, the J gene TRBJ2-2, with 13 bases identical to TRBD2. The CDR3 is 14 residues long. The germline gives CDR1 SNHLY, CDR2 FYNNEI. The trim removed 6 bases at V and 7 bases at J, leaving 2 bases unmatched. CDR3 sequence (DNA): TGTGCCAGCAGAGGACTAGCGGGAGTCGGGGAGCTGTTTTTT. It codes for CASRGLAGVGELFF.

There are a few counts of this clonotype. The chain carries TRBV30 and TRBJ1-4; weak D call: TRBD1 (6 bases). Trimming pared 0 bases from V and 8 bases from J, leaving 16 bases between. This CDR3 spans 15 amino acids. CDR1 is GTSNPN and CDR2 is SVGIG in the germline V gene (reference sequence). CDR3 bases: TGTGCCTGGAGTGTACCCGGCAGGGGTAAGGAAAAACTGTTTTTT. The encoded protein is CAWSVPGRGKEKLFF.

Details on this clonotype: The DNA is left out, because the CDR3 cannot be placed on it with certainty; the CDR3 is given as TCRdb lists it. The J gene is TRBJ2-1, the V gene TRBV20-1; TRBD2 reflects the table's D call only, with no check against the DNA. Germline CDR1 DFQATT, CDR2 SNEGSKA (reference sequence). The CDR3 has 22 amino acids, counting both end residues. This chain's CDR3 is CSARVMGLLNTEAFFGYNEQFF.

This clonotype has a count of ten or more. This chain joins TRBV3-1 and TRBJ1-1, with a possible D match to TRBD1 (5 bases). V gave up 1 base and J gave up 5 bases, with 11 bases separating them. Germline V CDR1 and CDR2: LGHDT, YNNKEL (reference sequence). CDR3 size: 14 residues. In nucleotides, the CDR3 is TGTGCCAGCAGCCAAGGTCGGTGGGGGACTGAAGCTTTCTTT. It specifies CASSQGRWGTEAFF.